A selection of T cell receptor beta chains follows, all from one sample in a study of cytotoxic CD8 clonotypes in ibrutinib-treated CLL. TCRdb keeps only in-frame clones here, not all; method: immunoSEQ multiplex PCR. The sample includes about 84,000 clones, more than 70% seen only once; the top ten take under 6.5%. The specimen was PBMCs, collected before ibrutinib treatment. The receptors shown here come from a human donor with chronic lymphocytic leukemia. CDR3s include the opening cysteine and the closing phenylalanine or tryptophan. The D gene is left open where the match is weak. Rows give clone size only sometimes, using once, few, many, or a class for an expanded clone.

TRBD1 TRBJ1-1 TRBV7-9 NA TGTGCCAGCAGTTCACAGGGGGTGGAAGCTTTCTTT CASSSQGVEAFF
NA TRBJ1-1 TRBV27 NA TGTGCCAGCAGTCGCCTTGACGGCCCGTACCTCGAAGCTTTCTTT CASSRLDGPYLEAFF
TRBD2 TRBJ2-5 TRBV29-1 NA TGCAGCGTTGATGCGGGAGTCGGAGAGACCCAGTACTTC CSVDAGVGETQYF
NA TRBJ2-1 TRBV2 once TGTGCCAGCCTTCGTAGACTAGAGTCCCCCAATGAGCAGTTCTTC CASLRRLESPNEQFF
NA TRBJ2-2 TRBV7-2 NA TGTGCCAGCAGCTCCACAGCACAGACCGGGGAGCTGTTTTTT CASSSTAQTGELFF
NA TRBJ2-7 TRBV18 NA TGTGCCAGCTCACCAGGCACAGGGTCCTACGAGCAGTACTTC CASSPGTGSYEQYF
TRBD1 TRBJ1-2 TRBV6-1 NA TGTGCCAGCAGTGAAATGGGACAGGGGCCCTTAGGGGGCTACACCTTC CASSEMGQGPLGGYTF
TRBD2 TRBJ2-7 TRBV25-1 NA TGTGCCAGCAGCCCGCCGGTAGGGGGTAGCGGGAGGGCCGACGAGCAGTACTTC CASSPPVGGSGRADEQYF
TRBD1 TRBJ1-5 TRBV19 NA TGTGCCAGTAGTAACAGGGGAGGTCAGCCCCAGCATTTT CASSNRGGQPQHF
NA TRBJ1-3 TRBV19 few TGTGCCAGTAGTACAGGGCGTCGAGGAAACACCATATATTTT CASSTGRRGNTIYF
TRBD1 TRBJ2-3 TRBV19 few TGTGCCAGTAGTATAGTCCTTTACGGGACAGGATCCACAGATACGCAGTATTTT CASSIVLYGTGSTDTQYF
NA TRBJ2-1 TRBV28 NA TGTGCCAGCGATCAGGGCAATGAGCAGTTCTTC CASDQGNEQFF